This T cell receptor beta chain emerged from a study of CD8 T cells in Susac syndrome. Random hexamers were used to reverse transcribe an amount of roughly 0.45 to 1 ug RNA. immunoSEQ multiplex PCR amplified TCR beta CDR3 across 54 Vbeta, 13 Jbeta. TCRdb recomputed calls from the immunoSEQ multiplex PCR reads with MiXCR, one row per CDR3 protein. The sample carries approximately 120,000 distinct CDR3 sequences, around 92% recorded once. TCR beta from blood CD8+ and CD4+ T cells was sequenced. This clonotype was recorded once. The CDR3 is made up of 14 amino acids. Germline loops: CDR1 MNHEY, CDR2 SVGEGT. V was pared by 2 bases and J by 4 bases, with 11 bases between.

This rearrangement joins TRBV6-2 or TRBV6-3 to TRBJ1-1; perhaps TRBD1 as D (5 bases). The receptor comes from a human donor in good health. The sequenced sample was CD8+ T cells from PBMCs. CDR3 bases: TGTGCCAGCAGTTACCTAGGGGTCGGCACTGAAGCTTTCTTT. As protein: CASSYLGVGTEAFF.